The rows below give T cell receptor beta chains drawn from one sample of a study of T cell changes during pregnancy in multiple sclerosis. Repertoires were generated with immunoSEQ multiplex PCR, while TCRdb's copy carries only in-frame clones and drops some. This sample has 91,000 or so clones, with 85% to 95% found just once. This sample comprised peripheral blood, obtained after pregnancy. The receptors were gathered from a female donor with multiple sclerosis, enrolled in a pregnancy study. The CDR3 runs from the conserved cysteine through the conserved F or W. A D gene is named only where the DNA matches it firmly. Size values are once, few and many counts, or a class for expanded clones, and some rows have none.

cdr3_aa cdr3_nt clone_size j_call v_call d_call
CASSLAGASDTQYF TGTGCCAGCAGCTTAGCGGGGGCGTCAGATACGCAGTATTTT NA TRBJ2-3 TRBV7-2 NA
CASSLGGSVITEAFF TGTGCCAGCAGCTTAGGAGGTAGCGTAATCACTGAAGCTTTCTTT NA TRBJ1-1 TRBV11-2 NA
CSGRGGQPLDTQYF TGCAGCGGGCGAGGGGGACAACCGTTGGATACGCAGTATTTT once TRBJ2-3 TRBV29-1 NA
CASSPTRSEQYF TGTGCCAGCAGCCCTACTAGGAGCGAGCAGTACTTC NA TRBJ2-7 TRBV6-6 NA
CASSLAAGRLSSYNEQFF TGTGCCAGCAGCTTAGCGGCGGGGAGGTTGAGCTCCTACAATGAGCAGTTCTTC once TRBJ2-1 TRBV7-6 NA
CASSQQGAVEKLFF TGTGCCAGCAGCCAACAGGGGGCGGTTGAAAAACTGTTTTTT NA TRBJ1-4 TRBV5-4 TRBD1
CASSWRSSTDTQYF TGTGCCAGCAGCTGGAGGTCAAGCACAGATACGCAGTATTTT NA TRBJ2-3 TRBV7-2 NA
CASSIFGGRTEAFF TGTGCCAGTAGTATTTTCGGGGGTAGGACTGAAGCTTTCTTT NA TRBJ1-1 TRBV19 NA
CASSQDDGRTNEKLFF TGCGCCAGCAGCCAAGATGACGGGAGAACTAATGAAAAACTGTTTTTT NA TRBJ1-4 TRBV4-1 NA
CASSPSGGWTGELFF TGTGCCAGCAGTCCTAGCGGGGGATGGACCGGGGAGCTGTTTTTT NA TRBJ2-2 TRBV6-5 TRBD2
CASSLASPGVGYTF TGTGCCAGCAGCTTAGCTTCACCGGGGGTCGGCTACACCTTC NA TRBJ1-2 TRBV7-2 NA
CASSWGTGNEKLFF TGCGCCAGCAGCTGGGGTACAGGGAATGAAAAACTGTTTTTT NA TRBJ1-4 TRBV5-1 NA
CASSSSGGEKLFF TGTGCCAGCAGTTCCTCAGGGGGAGAAAAACTGTTTTTT NA TRBJ1-4 TRBV2 TRBD1
CASSISGAAMKNIQYF TGTGCCAGTAGTATTTCCGGAGCGGCCATGAAAAACATTCAGTACTTC NA TRBJ2-4 TRBV19 NA
CASSIGAIPSYEQYF TGTGCCAGTAGTATAGGAGCAATTCCCTCCTACGAGCAGTACTTC NA TRBJ2-7 TRBV19 NA
CAWSTGGSNSPLHF TGTGCCTGGAGTACGGGGGGCAGTAATTCACCCCTCCACTTT NA TRBJ1-6 TRBV30 NA
CASSASGQETQYF TGTGCCAGCAGTGCGAGCGGTCAAGAGACCCAGTACTTC NA TRBJ2-5 TRBV2 NA
CASSSRTGNYGYTF TGTGCCAGCAGTTCCCGGACTGGTAACTATGGCTACACCTTC few TRBJ1-2 TRBV6-5 NA
CASSQEWGGYTEAFF TGTGCCAGCAGCCAAGAGTGGGGGGGCTACACTGAAGCTTTCTTT NA TRBJ1-1 TRBV9 NA
CASSFAGGRSPLHF TGTGCCAGCAGTTTCGCGGGGGGGAGATCACCCCTCCACTTT once TRBJ1-6 TRBV28 NA
CASSLRGTNTGELFF TGTGCCAGCAGTTTACGGGGAACGAACACCGGGGAGCTGTTTTTT NA TRBJ2-2 TRBV27 NA
CASSLDGHEQYF TGTGCCAGCAGCTTAGATGGGCACGAGCAGTACTTC once TRBJ2-7 TRBV11-2 NA
CASSLDGQRTDTQYF TGCGCCAGCAGCTTGGATGGGCAGAGAACAGATACGCAGTATTTT NA TRBJ2-3 TRBV5-1 NA
CASSLAGEDYGYTF TGTGCCAGCAGCTTAGCAGGGGAGGACTATGGCTACACCTTC NA TRBJ1-2 TRBV7-9 NA
CAISESQKREFWYEQYF TGTGCCATCAGTGAGTCCCAAAAGCGGGAGTTCTGGTACGAGCAGTACTTC NA TRBJ2-7 TRBV10-3 TRBD2
CASSVEAGGMNTEAFF TGTGCCAGCAGCGTAGAGGCAGGGGGCATGAACACTGAAGCTTTCTTT NA TRBJ1-1 TRBV9 TRBD1
CVSAGNTEAFF TGTGTCTCGGCAGGGAACACTGAAGCTTTCTTT NA TRBJ1-1 TRBV6-6 NA
CASTLGGLNEQFF TGTGCCAGCACCTTAGGAGGCCTCAATGAGCAGTTCTTC NA TRBJ2-1 TRBV7-2 NA
CASSALAGANEQFF TGCGCCAGCAGCGCCCTAGCGGGAGCCAATGAGCAGTTCTTC NA TRBJ2-1 TRBV5-1 TRBD2
CASSPAWAGSTDTQYF TGTGCCAGCTCACCCGCCTGGGCGGGTAGCACAGATACGCAGTATTTT NA TRBJ2-3 TRBV18 NA
CASSPSTANTEAFF TGTGCCAGCAGTCCATCGACAGCGAACACTGAAGCTTTCTTT NA TRBJ1-1 TRBV6-1 NA
CASSRGLSTDTQYF TGTGCCAGCAGTCGGGGGTTAAGCACAGATACGCAGTATTTT many TRBJ2-3 TRBV14 NA
CASSQEGGVRGSGYTF TGCGCCAGCAGCCAAGAAGGTGGGGTTAGGGGAAGTGGCTACACCTTC few TRBJ1-2 TRBV4-3 NA
CASSASSLGMNGYTF TGTGCCAGCAGTGCATCCTCATTGGGCATGAATGGCTACACCTTC NA TRBJ1-2 TRBV6-6 NA
CASDRGDNEQFF TGTGCCAGCGACAGGGGAGATAATGAGCAGTTCTTC NA TRBJ2-1 TRBV10-3 TRBD1
CASSTGSGNTIYF TGTGCCAGCTCGACAGGATCTGGAAACACCATATATTTT NA TRBJ1-3 TRBV18 NA
CASSLSGLRSGNTIYF TGTGCCAGCAGTTTATCGGGCCTGCGCTCTGGAAACACCATATATTTT NA TRBJ1-3 TRBV27 NA
CASSPGGETSGRRYEQYF TGTGCCAGCAGCCCCGGGGGGGAGACTAGCGGGAGGAGGTACGAGCAGTACTTC NA TRBJ2-7 TRBV4-2 TRBD2
CASSEAWTQEGSQHF TGTGCCAGCAGTGAAGCGTGGACACAGGAGGGGTCCCAGCATTTT NA TRBJ1-5 TRBV6-1 NA
CAISSGQVWEQYF TGTGCCATCAGTAGTGGGCAGGTATGGGAGCAGTACTTC NA TRBJ2-7 TRBV10-3 NA
CASSHATGTGSSYEQYF TGCGCCAGCAGCCACGCGACCGGGACAGGGTCCTCCTACGAGCAGTACTTC NA TRBJ2-7 TRBV4-3 TRBD1
CASSALADTQYF TGTGCCAGCAGCGCCCTAGCAGATACGCAGTATTTT NA TRBJ2-3 TRBV9 NA
CASMRDINGYTF TGTGCCAGTATGAGGGACATTAATGGCTACACCTTC NA TRBJ1-2 TRBV19 NA
CASSLAPMGTGRHQPQHF TGTGCCAGCAGCTTAGCGCCTATGGGGACAGGGCGCCATCAGCCCCAGCATTTT NA TRBJ1-5 TRBV7-9 TRBD1
CASSYSRNRKNIQYF TGTGCCAGCAGTTACTCGAGAAATCGTAAAAACATTCAGTACTTC NA TRBJ2-4 TRBV6-5 NA
CASSLHRGIDYGYTF TGTGCCAGCAGCTTGCACAGGGGAATCGACTATGGCTACACCTTC once TRBJ1-2 TRBV5-8 TRBD1
CASSPEQGMHEQYF TGTGCCAGCAGTCCCGAACAGGGGATGCACGAGCAGTACTTC NA TRBJ2-7 TRBV2 TRBD1
CASSPSLGYTF TGTGCCAGCAGTCCGAGTCTTGGCTACACCTTC NA TRBJ1-2 TRBV2 NA
CASSHTSGSSYEQYF TGTGCCAGCAGCCATACTAGCGGGAGCTCCTACGAGCAGTACTTC NA TRBJ2-7 TRBV2 TRBD2